The next 26 T cell receptor beta chains were all read from a single sample in a study of blood T cell repertoires in COVID-19. The table came from immunoSEQ multiplex PCR; TCRdb's copy has only in-frame clones and leaves some out. The sample carries about 270,000 clones, approximately 90% recorded once. Material: PBMCs or T cells enriched from blood (not recorded which). These receptors all come from a woman between 18 and 29 years old who had recovered from COVID-19.

The chain employs TRBV18 and TRBJ2-5; perhaps TRBD1 as D (6 bases). This CDR3 has 12 residues. V was shortened by 5 bases and J by 3 bases, with 7 bases between the two germline ends. The germline CDR1 and CDR2 sequences are KGHSH and LQKENI. DNA of the CDR3: TGTGCCAGCTCATCAGGGGAAGAGACCCAGTACTTC. Residues: CASSSGEETQYF.

The genes are TRBV5-1 and TRBJ2-2, with D maybe TRBD1 (6 bases). CDR3 length equals 16 residues. The germline V and J ends were trimmed by 1 base and 6 bases, with 16 bases remaining between them. The germline V gene encodes CDR1 SGHRS and CDR2 YFSETQ. The CDR3 DNA reads as TGCGCCAGCAGCTTGCAGGGGCCCGACCGGTCCGGGGAGCTGTTTTTT. It encodes CASSLQGPDRSGELFF.

This clone has a handful of counts. The CDR3 nucleotides read TGTGCCAGCAGGGCCGGGACAGGGAACACCATATATTTT. Translated: CASRAGTGNTIYF. The J gene is TRBJ1-3, the V gene TRBV6-5; 9 bases are a match to TRBD1. After removal of 6 bases from V and 7 bases from J, the junction contained 4 bases not matched to a gene. The germline V gene has CDR1 MNHEY and CDR2 SVGAGI. CDR3 length: 13 residues.

The V call is TRBV6-5, the J call TRBJ2-3; D gene ambiguous. V lost 0 bases and J 5 bases, leaving 9 bases between the germline ends. The CDR3 is made up of 14 amino acids. From germline, CDR1 is MNHEY and CDR2 SVGAGI. The DNA of the CDR3 is TGTGCCAGCAGTTACTCGGCGTCGGGAGATACGCAGTATTTT. Translated, it gives CASSYSASGDTQYF.

The V gene is TRBV5-1, the J gene TRBJ1-3; D is ambiguous. The CDR3 has 15 amino acids. With 4 bases removed from V and 1 base from J, the gap between germline ends came to 12 bases. From germline, CDR1 is SGHRS and CDR2 YFSETQ. CDR3 loop: CASSVQEGSGNTIYF. The CDR3 nucleotides are TGCGCCAGCAGCGTCCAAGAGGGTTCTGGAAACACCATATATTTT.

This clone was seen a few times. J is TRBJ2-2 and V is TRBV7-9; TRBD1 might be the D (6 bases). The CDR3 runs to 15 residues. Per germline, CDR1 SEHNR and CDR2 FQNEAQ (reference sequence). Trimming removed 4 bases at V and 8 bases at J, with 17 bases between. The DNA of the CDR3 is TGTGCCAGCAGCTCCCAGGGGTCCCCGAGGGGGGAGCTGTTTTTT. Residues: CASSSQGSPRGELFF.

The chain carries TRBV30 and TRBJ1-6; the D is unclear. The CDR3 is 12 residues long. CDR1 is GTSNPN and CDR2 is SVGIG in the germline V gene (reference sequence). Trimming left V 4 bases short and J 7 bases short, with 8 bases between. This CDR3 is CAWTFKNSPLHF. The CDR3 DNA reads TGTGCCTGGACATTCAAAAATTCACCCCTCCACTTT.

V and J are TRBV27 and TRBJ1-4; possible D gene TRBD1, 6 bases. Trimming stripped 8 bases from V and 8 bases from J, with 24 bases between. The CDR3 runs to 16 residues. Germline V gene data show CDR1 as MNHEY and CDR2 as SMNVEV (reference sequence). CDR3 bases: TGTGCCAGCGCCCCCTGGAACCTCAGGGGTGGGGAAAAACTGTTTTTT. Its translation: CASAPWNLRGGEKLFF.

This clone is a singleton in its sample. The chain links TRBV25-1 to TRBJ1-2; no definite D call. The germline V gene encodes CDR1 MGHDK and CDR2 SYGVNS. The CDR3 is 12 residues long. V gave up 8 bases and J gave up 8 bases, with 15 bases separating them. DNA of the CDR3: TGTGCCAGCTCCGAGGGAGGGCTGGGCTACACCTTC. Its protein is CASSEGGLGYTF.

This clone was detected once. The rearrangement joins TRBV12-5 to TRBJ2-7; D unclear. CDR3 length: 16 residues. Germline V gene sequence: CDR1 LGHNT, CDR2 FRNRAP. The V end was cut by 0 bases, the J end by 0 bases, with 12 bases between. DNA for the CDR3: TGTGCTAGTGGTTTGGTCGTTGCCGGTAGCTCCTACGAGCAGTACTTC. This translates into CASGLVVAGSSYEQYF.

CDR3 nucleotides: TGCAGCGTCGTAGGACAGGGGAATGGAAACACCATATATTTT. It is translated as CSVVGQGNGNTIYF. The chain has TRBV29-1 and TRBJ1-3, with TRBD1 identical over 9 bases. CDR1 and CDR2 (germline): SQVTM, ANQGSEA. J was trimmed by 3 bases and V by 6 bases; bases with no gene match: 6. This CDR3 is built from 14 residues.

This clone was found a few times. The chain combines TRBV7-2 with TRBJ2-7; D gene ambiguous. Germline V lookup: CDR1 SGHTA, CDR2 FQGNSA. V lost 1 base to trimming and J lost 4 bases, with 11 bases between them. The CDR3 contains 14 residues. CDR3: CASSLVPPRYEQYF. CDR3 in DNA: TGTGCCAGCAGCTTAGTTCCTCCCAGGTACGAGCAGTACTTC.

V gene TRBV6-9 combines with J gene TRBJ2-3, with D maybe TRBD2 (5 bases). The V end lost 3 bases, the J end lost 0 bases, and 10 bases lay between the germline ends. Germline V gene data show CDR1 as MNHGY and CDR2 as SVAAGI. This CDR3 comprises 15 residues. The CDR3 DNA is TGTGCCAGCAGTTACCGGCTAGCCAGCACAGATACGCAGTATTTT. Translation gives CASSYRLASTDTQYF.

J is TRBJ2-1 and V is TRBV2, with 7 bases that match TRBD2. CDR3 length: 15 residues. Germline V gene data show CDR1 as SNHLY and CDR2 as FYNNEI. The trim removed 7 bases at V and 0 bases at J, leaving 6 bases unmatched. The CDR3 region has the DNA TGTGCCAGCAACAGCGGGGCTAGCTCCTACAATGAGCAGTTCTTC. It codes for CASNSGASSYNEQFF.

The V and J genes are TRBV28 and TRBJ1-5; 9 bases match TRBD1. The CDR3 covers 16 residues. Germline V gene data show CDR1 as MDHEN and CDR2 as SYDVKM. After removal of 5 bases from V and 5 bases from J, the junction contained 10 bases not matched to a gene. The CDR3 DNA reads as TGTGCCAGCAGTCTTACCGGGACAGGGACGGATCAGCCCCAGCATTTT. Its translation is CASSLTGTGTDQPQHF.

The rearrangement joins TRBV7-6 to TRBJ2-7; TRBD2 aligns across 12 bases. The CDR3 spans 15 residues. The germline V gene has CDR1 SGHVS and CDR2 FNYEAQ. V lost 5 bases, J lost 3 bases, and 5 bases stayed unmatched. The CDR3, as DNA: TGTGCCAGCAGCCCGGGGACTAGCGGGTACTACGAGCAGTACTTC. It encodes CASSPGTSGYYEQYF.

The V gene is TRBV6-5, the J gene TRBJ1-3; the D gene is possibly TRBD1 (5 bases). The V gene lost 0 bases and the J gene lost 4 bases, with 13 bases spanning the gap. The germline V gene encodes CDR1 MNHEY and CDR2 SVGAGI. The CDR3 loop spans 16 amino acids. CDR3 nucleotide sequence: TGTGCCAGCAGTTACTCGAGGCAGGGCGCCGGAAACACCATATATTTT. Translating gives CASSYSRQGAGNTIYF.

The V and J genes are TRBV7-9 and TRBJ1-2; 9 bases are a match to TRBD1. V was pared by 2 bases and J by 4 bases, with 5 bases of the junction left unmatched. CDR1 is SEHNR and CDR2 is FQNEAQ in the germline V gene (reference sequence). CDR3 length: 15 residues. Written as DNA, the CDR3 is TGTGCCAGCAGCTTACAGGGGACAGGGACCTATGGCTACACCTTC. Protein sequence: CASSLQGTGTYGYTF.

This rearrangement joins TRBV12-3 or TRBV12-4 to TRBJ1-5, with a weak D call TRBD1 (6 bases). Trimming stripped 6 bases from V and 5 bases from J, with 11 bases between. The CDR3 consists of 13 residues. CDR3 bases: TGTGCCAGCAGCCTCAGACAGGATCAGCCCCAGCATTTT. Its translation is CASSLRQDQPQHF.

The CDR3 DNA is TGTGCCAGCAGCTTGGCGCAGGGGGCGGGAAAACTGTTTTTT. Protein product: CASSLAQGAGKLFF. The chain carries TRBV5-4 and TRBJ1-4, with TRBD1 matching 8 bases. This CDR3 spans 14 amino acids. The germline CDR1 and CDR2 sequences are SGHNT and YYREEE (reference sequence). V trimming: 0 bases; J trimming: 10 bases; junction bases outside the gene matches: 5.

The genes are TRBV4-1 and TRBJ1-5; D call uncertain. This CDR3 is built from 13 residues. Trimming left V 3 bases short and J 10 bases short, with 13 bases between. Germline V gene data show CDR1 as MGHRA and CDR2 as YSYEKL. The CDR3 sequence is CASSHPGEGPQHF. CDR3 DNA: TGCGCCAGCAGCCACCCCGGCGAGGGACCCCAGCATTTT.

The J gene is TRBJ1-2, the V gene TRBV6-5, with TRBD1 identical over 10 bases. This CDR3 region has 15 residues. V shed 2 bases and J 10 bases; nucleotides not matched to a gene: 10. Looked up from germline, CDR1 is MNHEY and CDR2 is SVGAGI. The CDR3 DNA reads TGTGCCAGCAGTTACGTCTCCGGGACAGGGGATGACTACACCTTC. Translated, it gives CASSYVSGTGDDYTF.

The chain carries TRBV28 and TRBJ2-5; tentatively, D is TRBD1 (6 bases). The CDR3 is 15 amino acids. Trimming took off 2 bases at V and 5 bases at J, with 15 bases between the two ends. The germline CDR1 and CDR2 sequences are MDHEN and SYDVKM. The CDR3 sequence is CASSLAYGQRETQYF. The CDR3 DNA follows: TGTGCCAGCAGTTTAGCTTATGGACAGAGGGAGACCCAGTACTTC.

The chain joins TRBV5-1 to TRBJ1-6, with 7 bases aligning to TRBD1. This CDR3 region has 16 residues. Trimming took 1 base from V and 6 from J; bases not matched to a gene: 7. Looked up from germline, CDR1 is SGHRS and CDR2 is YFSETQ. The CDR3 region has the DNA TGCGCCAGCAGCTTGCAGGGGGAGAATTCTAATTCACCCCTCCACTTT. Its protein is CASSLQGENSNSPLHF.

The chain uses TRBV25-1 and TRBJ2-7, with TRBD1 matching over 10 bases. Germline V gene sequence: CDR1 MGHDK, CDR2 SYGVNS. CDR3 length equals 15 residues. The trim removed 6 bases at V and 0 bases at J, leaving 5 bases unmatched. CDR3 DNA sequence: TGTGCCAGCAGGGAGACAGGGGGCTACTCCTACGAGCAGTACTTC. This sequence encodes CASRETGGYSYEQYF.

The V gene is TRBV18, the J gene TRBJ1-2; no clear D. The V and J ends lost 6 bases and 4 bases respectively, with 15 bases between them. The CDR3 totals 14 residues. Per germline, CDR1 KGHSH and CDR2 LQKENI. In DNA, the CDR3 is TGTGCCAGCTCGAAGGGAGGGCTTGGCTATGGCTACACCTTC. Amino acids: CASSKGGLGYGYTF.